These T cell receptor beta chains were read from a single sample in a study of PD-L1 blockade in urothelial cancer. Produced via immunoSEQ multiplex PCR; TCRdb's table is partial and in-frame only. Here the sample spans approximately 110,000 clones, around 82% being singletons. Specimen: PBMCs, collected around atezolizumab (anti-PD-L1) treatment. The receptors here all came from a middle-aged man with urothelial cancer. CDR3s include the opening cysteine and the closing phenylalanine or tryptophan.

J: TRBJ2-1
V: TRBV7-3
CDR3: CASSQNPGSGVEQFF

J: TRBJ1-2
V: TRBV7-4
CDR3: CASSLQGRFGYTF

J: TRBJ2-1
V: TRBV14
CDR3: CASSQWIEGEQFF

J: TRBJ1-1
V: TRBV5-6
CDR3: CASSLLRQRDTEAFF

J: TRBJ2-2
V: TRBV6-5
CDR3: CASRQGNTGELFF

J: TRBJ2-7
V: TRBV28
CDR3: CASRASEYEQYF

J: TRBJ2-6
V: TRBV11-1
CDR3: CASSLARTSGANVLTF

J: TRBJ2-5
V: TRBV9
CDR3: CASSGRGRGNVKETQYF

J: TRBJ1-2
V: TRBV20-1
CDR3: CSASWSGYTF

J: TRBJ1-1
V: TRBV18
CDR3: CASSPRQTNTEAFF

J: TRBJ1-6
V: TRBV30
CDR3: CAWTHRTQYNSPLHF

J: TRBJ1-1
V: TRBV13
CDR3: CASSLGGPMNTEAFF

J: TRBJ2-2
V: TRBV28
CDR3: CASRGPGLAGGGELFF

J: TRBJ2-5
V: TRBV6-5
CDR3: CASKRMQGWETQYF

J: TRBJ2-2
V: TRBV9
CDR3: CASSQRTGTLTGELFF

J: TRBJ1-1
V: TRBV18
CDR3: CASSPQVQGGYTEAFF

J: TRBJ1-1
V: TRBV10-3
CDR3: CAISEVLRSSGSTEAFF

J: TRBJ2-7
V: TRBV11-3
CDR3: CASSLGHDEQYF

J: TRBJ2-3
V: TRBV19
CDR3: CASSSDYTDTQYF

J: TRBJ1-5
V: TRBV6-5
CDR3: CASSPRDRAYQPQHF

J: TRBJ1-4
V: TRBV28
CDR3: CASSFPGHSTNEKLFF

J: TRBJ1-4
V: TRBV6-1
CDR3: CASSANDGGGEKLFF

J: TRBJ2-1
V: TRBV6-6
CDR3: CASRTSGYNEQFF

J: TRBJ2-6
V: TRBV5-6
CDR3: CASSFAQGANVLTF

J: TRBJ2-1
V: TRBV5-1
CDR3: CASSTQGLAGTWEQFF

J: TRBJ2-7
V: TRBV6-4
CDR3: CASSGTVGADEQYF

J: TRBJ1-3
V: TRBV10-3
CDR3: CAIRDRDGNTIYF

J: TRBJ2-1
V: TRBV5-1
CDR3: CASSLERLAVAMSEQFF

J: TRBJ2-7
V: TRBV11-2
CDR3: CASSPRGQTYEQYF

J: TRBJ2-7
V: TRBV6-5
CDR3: CASSREGTDEQYF

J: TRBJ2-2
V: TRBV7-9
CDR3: CASRASGRNTGELFF

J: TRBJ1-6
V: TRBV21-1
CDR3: CASSRTGGSYNSPLHF

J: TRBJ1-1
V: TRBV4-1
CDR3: CASSLRTGSGENTEAFF

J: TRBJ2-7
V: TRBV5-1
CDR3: CASSIGTGGFYEQYF

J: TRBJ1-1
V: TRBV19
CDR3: CASFLQGRRDMEANAFF

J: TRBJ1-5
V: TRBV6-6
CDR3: CASSDRALENQPQHF

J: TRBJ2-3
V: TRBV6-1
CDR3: CASSVTHRSDTQYF

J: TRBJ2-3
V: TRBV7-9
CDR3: CASRPGQEADTQYF

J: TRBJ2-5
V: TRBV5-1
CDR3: CASSLSTLAGVETQYF

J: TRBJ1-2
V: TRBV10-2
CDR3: CASSESGGFGYTF